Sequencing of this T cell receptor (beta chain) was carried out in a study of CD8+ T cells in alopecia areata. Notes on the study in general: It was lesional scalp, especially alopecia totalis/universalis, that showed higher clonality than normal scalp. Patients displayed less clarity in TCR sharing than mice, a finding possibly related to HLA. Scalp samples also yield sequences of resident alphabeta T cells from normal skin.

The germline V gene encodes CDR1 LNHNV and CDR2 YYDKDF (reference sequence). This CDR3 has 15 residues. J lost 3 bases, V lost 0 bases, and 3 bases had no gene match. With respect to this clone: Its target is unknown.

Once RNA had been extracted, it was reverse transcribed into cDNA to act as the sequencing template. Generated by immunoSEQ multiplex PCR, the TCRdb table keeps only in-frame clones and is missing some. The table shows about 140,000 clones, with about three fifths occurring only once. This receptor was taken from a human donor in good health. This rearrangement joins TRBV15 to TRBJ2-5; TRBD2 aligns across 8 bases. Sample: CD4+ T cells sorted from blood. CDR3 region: CATSRDYGGEETQYF. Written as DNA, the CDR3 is TGTGCCACCAGCAGAGATTACGGGGGGGAAGAGACCCAGTACTTC.